The clone carrying this T cell receptor (beta chain) has a count of ten or more. What it recognizes is unknown. The data are from a study of T cells in Graves' hyperthyroidism and ophthalmopathy. Overall study results and limits: Separation of ophthalmopathy from stable hyperthyroidism was achieved by a 13 V-J model.

This CDR3 comprises 14 residues. Germline V CDR1 and CDR2: KGHSH, LQKENI. The J segment lost 1 base and the V segment lost 6 bases, leaving 2 bases of the junction unmatched. Using RNA transcripts as the source, TCR beta CDR3 regions were amplified. Primed by the HTBI set, a first-round RT-PCR was run on the TCR CDR3. TCRdb reprocessed the multiplex PCR reads with MiXCR, giving one entry per CDR3 protein. The table includes about 500,000 distinct CDR3 sequences, about 16% detected once. The cohort's ophthalmopathy patients, a group with duration under 3 months, had a Clinical Activity Score of at least 3 and a NOSPECS grade of at least 4. Orbital computed tomography and thyroid ultrasound, together with serum TRAb and thyroxine and clinical symptoms, were used for diagnoses. From 10 ml of fresh peripheral blood, PBMCs were isolated.

The sample consisted of blood. The TCR sequence derives from a woman aged 25 to 39 with Graves' ophthalmopathy. The chain uses TRBV18 and TRBJ1-4; 7 positions match TRBD1. CDR3 loop: CASSRDRTNEKLFF. CDR3 bases: TGTGCCAGCTCCCGGGACAGAACTAATGAAAAACTGTTTTTT.